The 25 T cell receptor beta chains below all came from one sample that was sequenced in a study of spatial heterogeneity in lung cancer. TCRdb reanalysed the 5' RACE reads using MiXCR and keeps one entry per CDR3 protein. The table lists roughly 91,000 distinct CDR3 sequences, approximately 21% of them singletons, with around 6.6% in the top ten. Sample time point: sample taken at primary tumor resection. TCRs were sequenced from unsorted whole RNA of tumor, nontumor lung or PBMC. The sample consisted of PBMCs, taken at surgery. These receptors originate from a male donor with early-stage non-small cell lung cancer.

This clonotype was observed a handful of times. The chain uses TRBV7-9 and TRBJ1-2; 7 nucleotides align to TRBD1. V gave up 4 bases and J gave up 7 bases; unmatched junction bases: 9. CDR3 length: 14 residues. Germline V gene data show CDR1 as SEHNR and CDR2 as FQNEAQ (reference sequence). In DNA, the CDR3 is TGTGCCAGCAGCTCAAGGGAACAGGGGCCTGGCTACACCTTC. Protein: CASSSREQGPGYTF.

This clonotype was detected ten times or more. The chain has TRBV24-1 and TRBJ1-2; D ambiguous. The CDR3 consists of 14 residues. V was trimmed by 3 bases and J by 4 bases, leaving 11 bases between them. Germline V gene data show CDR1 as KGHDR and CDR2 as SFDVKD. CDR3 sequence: CATSDGDLIYGYTF. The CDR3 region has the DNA TGTGCCACCAGTGATGGCGACCTAATCTATGGCTACACCTTC.

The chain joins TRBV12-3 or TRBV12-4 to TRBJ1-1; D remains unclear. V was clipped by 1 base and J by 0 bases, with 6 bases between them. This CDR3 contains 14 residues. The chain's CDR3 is CASSLGVMNTEAFF. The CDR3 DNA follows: TGTGCCAGCAGTTTAGGGGTGATGAACACTGAAGCTTTCTTT.

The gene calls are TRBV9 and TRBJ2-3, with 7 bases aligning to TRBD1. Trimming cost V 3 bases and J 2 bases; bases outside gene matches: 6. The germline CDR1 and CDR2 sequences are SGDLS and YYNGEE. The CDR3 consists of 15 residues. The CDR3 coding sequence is TGTGCCAGCAGCGCCCGGGACAGCCCCACAGATACGCAGTATTTT. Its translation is CASSARDSPTDTQYF.

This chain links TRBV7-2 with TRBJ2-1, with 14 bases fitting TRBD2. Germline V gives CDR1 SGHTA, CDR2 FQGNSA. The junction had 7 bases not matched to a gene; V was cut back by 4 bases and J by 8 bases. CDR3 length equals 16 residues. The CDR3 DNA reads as TGTGCCAGCAGCTCTCGACTAGCGGGAGGGTCCGATGAGCAGTTCTTC. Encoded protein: CASSSRLAGGSDEQFF.

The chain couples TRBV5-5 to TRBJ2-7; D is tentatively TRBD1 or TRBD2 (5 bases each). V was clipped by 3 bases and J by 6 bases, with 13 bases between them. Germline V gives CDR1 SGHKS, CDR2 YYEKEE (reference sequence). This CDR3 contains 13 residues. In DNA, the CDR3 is TGTGCCAGCAGCTGGGACCTCCCCCCCGAGCAGTACTTC. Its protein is CASSWDLPPEQYF.

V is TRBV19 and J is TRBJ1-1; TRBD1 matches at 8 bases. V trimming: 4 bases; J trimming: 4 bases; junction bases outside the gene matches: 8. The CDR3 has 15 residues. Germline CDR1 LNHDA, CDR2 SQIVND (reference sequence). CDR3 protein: CASSKQGGRSTEAFF. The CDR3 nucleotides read TGTGCCAGTAGTAAACAGGGGGGTCGGTCCACTGAAGCTTTCTTT. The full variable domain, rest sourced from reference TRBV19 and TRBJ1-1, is DGGITQSPKYLFRKEGQNVTLSCEQNLNHDAMYWYRQDPGQGLRLIYYSQIVNDFQKGDIAEGYSVSREKKESFPLTVTSAQKNPTAFYLCASSKQGGRSTEAFFGQGTRLTVV.

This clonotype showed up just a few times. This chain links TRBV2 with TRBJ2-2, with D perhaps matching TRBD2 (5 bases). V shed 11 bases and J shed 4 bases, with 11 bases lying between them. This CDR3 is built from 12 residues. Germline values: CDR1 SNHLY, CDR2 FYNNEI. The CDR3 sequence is CAFGVGTGELFF. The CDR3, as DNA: TGTGCCTTCGGGGTTGGCACCGGGGAGCTGTTTTTT.

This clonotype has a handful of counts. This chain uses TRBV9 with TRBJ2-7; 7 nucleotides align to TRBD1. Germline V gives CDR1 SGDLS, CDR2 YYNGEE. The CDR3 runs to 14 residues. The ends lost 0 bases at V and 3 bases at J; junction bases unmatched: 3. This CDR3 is CASSVDPGGYEQYF. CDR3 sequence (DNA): TGTGCCAGCAGCGTAGATCCAGGGGGCTACGAGCAGTACTTC.

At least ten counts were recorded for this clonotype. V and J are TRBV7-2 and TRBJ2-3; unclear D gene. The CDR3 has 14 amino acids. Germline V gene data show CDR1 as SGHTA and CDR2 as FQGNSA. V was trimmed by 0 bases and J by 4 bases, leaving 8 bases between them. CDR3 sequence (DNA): TGTGCCAGCAGCTTAGCCCCCCCCGCAGATACGCAGTATTTT. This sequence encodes CASSLAPPADTQYF.

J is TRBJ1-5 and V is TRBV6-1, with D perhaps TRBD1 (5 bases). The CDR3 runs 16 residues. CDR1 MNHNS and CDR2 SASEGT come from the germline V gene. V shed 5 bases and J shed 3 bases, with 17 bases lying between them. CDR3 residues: CASSSQRQGNNQPQHF. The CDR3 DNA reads TGTGCCAGCAGTTCCCAGAGGCAGGGAAACAATCAGCCCCAGCATTTT.

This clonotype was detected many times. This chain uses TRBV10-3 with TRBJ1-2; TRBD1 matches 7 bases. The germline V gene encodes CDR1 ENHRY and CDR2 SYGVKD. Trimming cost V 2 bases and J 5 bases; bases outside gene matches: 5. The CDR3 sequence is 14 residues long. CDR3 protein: CAISERDSVYGYTF. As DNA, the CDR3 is TGTGCCATCAGTGAGAGGGACAGCGTTTATGGCTACACCTTC.

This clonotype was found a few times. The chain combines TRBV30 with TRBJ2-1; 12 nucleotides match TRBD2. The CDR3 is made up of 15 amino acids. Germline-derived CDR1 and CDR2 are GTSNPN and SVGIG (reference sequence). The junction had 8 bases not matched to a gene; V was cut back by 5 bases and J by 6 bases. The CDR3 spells CAWLLAGGPSNEQFF. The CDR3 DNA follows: TGTGCCTGGTTGCTAGCGGGGGGGCCAAGCAATGAGCAGTTCTTC.

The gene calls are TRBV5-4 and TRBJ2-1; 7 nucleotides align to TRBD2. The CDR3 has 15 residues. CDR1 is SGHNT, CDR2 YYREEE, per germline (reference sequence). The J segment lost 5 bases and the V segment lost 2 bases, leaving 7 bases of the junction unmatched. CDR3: CASSFPSGTDNEQFF. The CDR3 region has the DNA TGTGCCAGCAGCTTCCCTAGCGGCACAGACAATGAGCAGTTCTTC.

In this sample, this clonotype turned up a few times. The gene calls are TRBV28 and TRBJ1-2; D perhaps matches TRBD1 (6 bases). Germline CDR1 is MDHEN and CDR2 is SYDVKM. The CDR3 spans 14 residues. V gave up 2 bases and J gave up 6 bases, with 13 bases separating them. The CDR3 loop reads CASSLDGQLNGYTF. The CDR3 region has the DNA TGTGCCAGCAGTTTAGATGGACAGTTAAATGGCTACACCTTC.

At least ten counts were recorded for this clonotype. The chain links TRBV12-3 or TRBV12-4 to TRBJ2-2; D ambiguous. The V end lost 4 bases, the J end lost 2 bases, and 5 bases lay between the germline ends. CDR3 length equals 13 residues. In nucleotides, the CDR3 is TGTGCCAGCAGTTGGACCAACACCGGGGAGCTGTTTTTT. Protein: CASSWTNTGELFF.

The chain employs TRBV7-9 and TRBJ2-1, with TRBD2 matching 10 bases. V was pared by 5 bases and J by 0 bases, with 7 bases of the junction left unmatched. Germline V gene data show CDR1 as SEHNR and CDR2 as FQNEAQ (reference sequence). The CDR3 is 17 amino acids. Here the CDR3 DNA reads TGTGCCAGCAGCCCTCTCAAGCGGGGGGGCTCCTACAATGAGCAGTTCTTC. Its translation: CASSPLKRGGSYNEQFF. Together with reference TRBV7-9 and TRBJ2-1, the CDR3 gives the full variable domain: DTGVSQNPRHKITKRGQNVTFRCDPISEHNRLYWYRQTLGQGPEFLTYFQNEAQLEKSRLLSDRFSAERPKGSFSTLEIQRTEQGDSAMYLCASSPLKRGGSYNEQFFGPGTRLTVL.

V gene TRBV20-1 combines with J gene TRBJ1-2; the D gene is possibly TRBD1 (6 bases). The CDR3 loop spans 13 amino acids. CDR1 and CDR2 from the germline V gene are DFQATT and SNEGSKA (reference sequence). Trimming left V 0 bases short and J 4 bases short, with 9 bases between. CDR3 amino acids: CSAREQQGYGYTF. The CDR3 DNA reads TGCAGTGCTAGAGAACAACAGGGCTATGGCTACACCTTC.

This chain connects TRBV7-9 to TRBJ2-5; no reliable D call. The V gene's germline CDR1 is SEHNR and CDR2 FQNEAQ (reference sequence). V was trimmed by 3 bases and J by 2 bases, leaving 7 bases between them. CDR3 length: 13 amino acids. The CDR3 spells CASSFERQETQYF. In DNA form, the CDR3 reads TGTGCCAGCAGCTTCGAGAGGCAAGAGACCCAGTACTTC.

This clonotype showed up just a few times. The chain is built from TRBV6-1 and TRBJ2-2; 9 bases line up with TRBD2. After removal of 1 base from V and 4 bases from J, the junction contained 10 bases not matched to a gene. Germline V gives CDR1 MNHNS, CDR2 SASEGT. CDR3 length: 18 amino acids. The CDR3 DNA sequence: TGTGCCAGCAGTGAAGAGGGTAGCGGGAGCCCATTCACCGGGGAGCTGTTTTTT. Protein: CASSEEGSGSPFTGELFF.

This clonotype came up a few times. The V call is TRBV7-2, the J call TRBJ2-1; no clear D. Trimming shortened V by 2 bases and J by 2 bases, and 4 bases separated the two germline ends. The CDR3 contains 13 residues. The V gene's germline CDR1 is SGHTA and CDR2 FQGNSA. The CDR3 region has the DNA TGTGCCAGCAGCTTACAACCCTACAATGAGCAGTTCTTC. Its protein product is CASSLQPYNEQFF.

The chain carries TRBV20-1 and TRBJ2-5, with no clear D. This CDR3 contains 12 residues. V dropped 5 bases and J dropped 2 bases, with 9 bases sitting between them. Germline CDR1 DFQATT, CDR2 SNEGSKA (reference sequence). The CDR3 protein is CSAHFRQETQYF. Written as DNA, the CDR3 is TGCAGTGCTCACTTTAGACAAGAGACCCAGTACTTC.

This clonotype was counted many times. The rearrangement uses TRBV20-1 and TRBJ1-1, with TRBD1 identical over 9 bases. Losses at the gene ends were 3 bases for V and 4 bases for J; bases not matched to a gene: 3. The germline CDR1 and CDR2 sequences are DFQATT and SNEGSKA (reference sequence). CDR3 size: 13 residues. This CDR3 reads CSASSTGGTEAFF. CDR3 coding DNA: TGCAGTGCTAGCTCGACAGGGGGCACTGAAGCTTTCTTT.

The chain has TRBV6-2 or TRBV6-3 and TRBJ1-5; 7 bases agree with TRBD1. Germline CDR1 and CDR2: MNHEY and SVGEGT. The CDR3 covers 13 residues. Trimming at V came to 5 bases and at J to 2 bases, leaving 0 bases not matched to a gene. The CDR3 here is CASSTGGNQPQHF. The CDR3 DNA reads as TGTGCCAGCAGTACAGGGGGCAATCAGCCCCAGCATTTT.

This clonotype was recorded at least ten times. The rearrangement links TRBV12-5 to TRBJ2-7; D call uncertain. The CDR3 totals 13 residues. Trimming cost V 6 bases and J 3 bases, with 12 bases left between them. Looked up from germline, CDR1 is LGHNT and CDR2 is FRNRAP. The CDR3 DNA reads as TGTGCTAGTGGCTCTATCTGGGGCTACGAGCAGTACTTC. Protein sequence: CASGSIWGYEQYF. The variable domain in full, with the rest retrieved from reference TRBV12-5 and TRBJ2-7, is DARVTQTPRHKVTEMGQEVTMRCQPILGHNTVFWYRQTMMQGLELLAYFRNRAPLDDSGMPKDRFSAEMPDATLATLKIQPSEPRDSAVYFCASGSIWGYEQYFGPGTRLTVT.